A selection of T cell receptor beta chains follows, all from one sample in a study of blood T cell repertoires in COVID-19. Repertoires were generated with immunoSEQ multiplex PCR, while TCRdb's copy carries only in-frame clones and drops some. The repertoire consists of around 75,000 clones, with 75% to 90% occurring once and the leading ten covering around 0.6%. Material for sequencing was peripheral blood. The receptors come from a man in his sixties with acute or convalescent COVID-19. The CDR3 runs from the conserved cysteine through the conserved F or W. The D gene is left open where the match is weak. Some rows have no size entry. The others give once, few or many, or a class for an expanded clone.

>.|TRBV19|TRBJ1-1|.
TGTGCCAGTAGTATAAGAGGGGGGGACACTGAAGCTTTCTTT
CASSIRGGDTEAFF
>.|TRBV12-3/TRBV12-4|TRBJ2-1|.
TGTGCCAGCAGTTTACCCCCGCCCCCCTTGGCGGTCTTC
CASSLPPPPLAVF
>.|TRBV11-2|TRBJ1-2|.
TGTGCCAGCAGCATGACAGGTTCTTATGGCTACACCTTC
CASSMTGSYGYTF
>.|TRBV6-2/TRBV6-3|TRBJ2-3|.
TGTGCCAGCAGTTACATAAGGGAGACAGATACGCAGTATTTT
CASSYIRETDTQYF
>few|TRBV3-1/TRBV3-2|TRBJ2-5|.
TGTGCCAGCAGCCAGCGGGGGCCAGAGACCCAGTACTTC
CASSQRGPETQYF
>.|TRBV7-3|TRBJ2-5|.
TGTGCCAGCAGCTTAGCCCGGCAAGAGACCCAGTACTTC
CASSLARQETQYF
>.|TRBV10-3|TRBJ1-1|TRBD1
TGTGCCATCAGTTGGACAGGGGGCTACATGAACACTGAAGCTTTCTTT
CAISWTGGYMNTEAFF
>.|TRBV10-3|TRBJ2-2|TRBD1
TGTGCCATCAGTGAAAGGACAGGGGGCTATACCGGGGAGCTGTTTTTT
CAISERTGGYTGELFF
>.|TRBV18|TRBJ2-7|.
TGTGCCAGCTCATCCGGGGACGAGCAGTACTTC
CASSSGDEQYF
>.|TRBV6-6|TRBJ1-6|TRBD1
TGTGCCAGCCTCGACGGACAGGGGGCTTATTCACCCCTCCACTTT
CASLDGQGAYSPLHF
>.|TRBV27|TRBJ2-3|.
TGTGCCAGCAGTTTCCGCGACTCGTCAGATACGCAGTATTTT
CASSFRDSSDTQYF
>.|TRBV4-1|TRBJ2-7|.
TGCGCCAGCAGCCAAGCTTCCCGGCCAGGGCCGTACGAGCAGTACTTC
CASSQASRPGPYEQYF
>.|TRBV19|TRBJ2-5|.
TGTGCCAGTAACGACGGACAGCATCCGGCCCAGTACTTC
CASNDGQHPAQYF
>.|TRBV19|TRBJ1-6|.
TGTGCCAGTAGTTCGACAGAGAATTCACCCCTCCACTTT
CASSSTENSPLHF
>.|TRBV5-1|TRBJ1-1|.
TGCGCCAGCAGCTTCCAAGCTTTGAACACTGAAGCTTTCTTT
CASSFQALNTEAFF
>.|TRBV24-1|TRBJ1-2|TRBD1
TGTGCCACCAGTGAATCGGACAGGAGTCGCTACACCTTC
CATSESDRSRYTF
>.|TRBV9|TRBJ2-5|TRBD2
TGTGCCAGCAGCCCCGGACTAGCTTCCGAGACCCAGTACTTC
CASSPGLASETQYF
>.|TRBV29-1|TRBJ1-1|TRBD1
TGCAGCGCCCGGGACAGATATCTAGAAGCTTTCTTT
CSARDRYLEAFF
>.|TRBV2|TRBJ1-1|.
TGTGCCAGCAGCGGACCAGGGGTGAACACTGAAGCTTTCTTT
CASSGPGVNTEAFF
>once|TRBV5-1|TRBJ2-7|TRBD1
TGCGCCAGCAGCACCCGGACAGGACAATACGAGCAGTACTTC
CASSTRTGQYEQYF
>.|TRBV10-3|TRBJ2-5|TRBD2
TGTGCCATCAGTGGTAGACTAGCGGGGCAAGAGACCCAGTACTTC
CAISGRLAGQETQYF
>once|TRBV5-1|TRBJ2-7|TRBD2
TGCGCCAGCAGCGCCGGACTAGCGGGGCTCTCCTACGAGCAGTACTTC
CASSAGLAGLSYEQYF
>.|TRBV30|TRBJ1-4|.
TGTGCCTGGAGTGTACATCTTAATGAAAAACTGTTTTTT
CAWSVHLNEKLFF
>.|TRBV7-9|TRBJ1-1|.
TGTGCCAGCTTTAGCGATCTCGGCACTGAAGCTTTCTTT
CASFSDLGTEAFF
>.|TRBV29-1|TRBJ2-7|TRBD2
TGCAGCGTGGGGGGGGTTTCCTACGAGCAGTACTTC
CSVGGVSYEQYF
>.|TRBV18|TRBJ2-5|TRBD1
TGTGCCAGCTCACAAGACAGGGTAAAGACCCAGTACTTC
CASSQDRVKTQYF
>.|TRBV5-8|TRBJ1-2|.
TGTGCCACCGGCATGCGGGGGCCGAACTATGGCTACACCTTC
CATGMRGPNYGYTF
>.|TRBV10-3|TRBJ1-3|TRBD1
TGTGCCATCACCTCGGACAGGGCCTCTGGAAACACCATATATTTT
CAITSDRASGNTIYF
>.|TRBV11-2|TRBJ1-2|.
TGTGCCAGCAGCCCAGGACAGCACTATGGCTACACCTTC
CASSPGQHYGYTF
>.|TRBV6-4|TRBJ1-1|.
TGTGCCAGCAGTGAAACGGGGAACACTGAAGCTTTCTTT
CASSETGNTEAFF
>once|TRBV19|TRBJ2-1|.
TGTGCCAGTAGTATGGACAGATCCTCCTACAATGAGCAGTTCTTC
CASSMDRSSYNEQFF
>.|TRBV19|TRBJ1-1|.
TGTGCCACCGGTGGGGGGAAAGCAGGGTCCCGCACTGAAGCTTTCTTT
CATGGGKAGSRTEAFF
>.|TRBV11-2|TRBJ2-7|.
TGTGCCAGCAGCTTAGTAACTTACAGCTCCTACGAGCAGTACTTC
CASSLVTYSSYEQYF
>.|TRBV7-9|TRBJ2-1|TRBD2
TGTGCCAGCAGTCTAGCGGGGAACTACAATGAGCAGTTCTTC
CASSLAGNYNEQFF
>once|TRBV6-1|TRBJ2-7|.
TGTGCCAGCAGTGAGAATAGCGCCCATTCCTACGAGCAGTACTTC
CASSENSAHSYEQYF
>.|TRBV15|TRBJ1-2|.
TGTGCCACCAGCAGAGATGGGGGGTATGGCTACACCTTC
CATSRDGGYGYTF
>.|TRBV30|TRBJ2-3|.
TGTGCCTGGAGTCGGTCGGGAGCTAGCACAGATACGCAGTATTTT
CAWSRSGASTDTQYF
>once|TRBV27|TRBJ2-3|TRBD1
TGTGCCAGCAGTCTCACGCTTACCGGGACAGGGGCAGATACGCAGTATTTT
CASSLTLTGTGADTQYF
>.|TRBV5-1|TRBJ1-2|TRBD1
TGCGCCAGCAGCTTGGATATCGGACAGGGGCCTGGTGGCTACACCTTC
CASSLDIGQGPGGYTF
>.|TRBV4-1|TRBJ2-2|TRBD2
TGCGCCAGCAGCCTACGAGCGGGGGGGAACACCGGGGAGCTGTTTTTT
CASSLRAGGNTGELFF